This T cell receptor beta chain is from a study of blood T cell repertoires in COVID-19. This clone was seen more than once but under ten times. Assay used: immunoSEQ multiplex PCR; TCRdb lists only in-frame clones, some missing. This table holds roughly 400,000 clones, around nine tenths found once. The sequence derives from a woman younger than 30 who had been exposed to COVID-19. The source material was PBMCs or T cells enriched from blood (not recorded which).

CDR3 in amino acids: CSASGGSPAFF. In nucleotides, the CDR3 is TGCAGTGCTAGTGGCGGGTCCCCCGCTTTCTTT. This chain joins TRBV20-1 and TRBJ1-1; D gene uncertain. Germline CDR1 DFQATT, CDR2 SNEGSKA (reference sequence). The CDR3 totals 11 residues. Trimming took 3 bases from V and 11 from J, leaving 13 bases between them.